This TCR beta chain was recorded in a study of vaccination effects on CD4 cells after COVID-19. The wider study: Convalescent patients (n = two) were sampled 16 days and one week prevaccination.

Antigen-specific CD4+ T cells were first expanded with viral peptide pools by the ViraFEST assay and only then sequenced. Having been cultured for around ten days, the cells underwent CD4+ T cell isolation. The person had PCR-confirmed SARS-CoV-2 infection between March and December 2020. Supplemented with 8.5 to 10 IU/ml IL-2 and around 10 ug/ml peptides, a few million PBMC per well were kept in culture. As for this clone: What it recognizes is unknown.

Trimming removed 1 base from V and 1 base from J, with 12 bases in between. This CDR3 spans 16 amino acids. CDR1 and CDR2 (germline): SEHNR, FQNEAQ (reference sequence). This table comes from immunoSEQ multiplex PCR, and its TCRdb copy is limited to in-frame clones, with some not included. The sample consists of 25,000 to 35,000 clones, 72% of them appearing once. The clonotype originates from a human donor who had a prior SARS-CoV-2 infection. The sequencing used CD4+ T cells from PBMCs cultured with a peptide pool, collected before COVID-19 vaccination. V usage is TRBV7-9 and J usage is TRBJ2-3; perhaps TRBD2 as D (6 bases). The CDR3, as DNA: TGTGCCAGCAGCTTAGGAGCTAGCGTAGGCACAGATACGCAGTATTTT. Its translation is CASSLGASVGTDTQYF.